These 14 T cell receptor beta chains were all obtained from the same sample, sequenced in a study of PD-L1 blockade in urothelial cancer. The assay was immunoSEQ multiplex PCR, and TCRdb's table has in-frame clones only and misses some. The table has about 46,000 clones, around 82% seen once. Time point: peripheral blood 6 weeks after treatment start. This material consisted of PBMCs, taken around atezolizumab (anti-PD-L1) treatment. The receptors derive from a man aged 50 to 59 with urothelial cancer.

V is TRBV5-4 and J is TRBJ2-5, with 7 bases lining up with TRBD2. After removal of 5 bases from V and 2 bases from J, the junction contained 6 bases not matched to a gene. This CDR3 region has 14 residues. The germline V gene encodes CDR1 SGHNT and CDR2 YYREEE (reference sequence). CDR3 protein: CASSPNGGQETQYF. The CDR3 DNA follows: TGTGCCAGCAGTCCTAACGGGGGGCAAGAGACCCAGTACTTC.

The chain carries TRBV7-2 and TRBJ2-7; no clear D gene. Trimming shortened V by 6 bases and J by 2 bases, and 11 bases separated the two germline ends. The germline V gene has CDR1 SGHTA and CDR2 FQGNSA. CDR3 size: 13 residues. CDR3 bases: TGTGCCAGCAGTCCACCACTCACCTACGAGCAGTACTTC. Its translation is CASSPPLTYEQYF.

This clone was picked up one time. J is TRBJ1-1 and V is TRBV10-2; possibly TRBD1 for D (6 bases). The CDR3 runs to 15 residues. Per germline, CDR1 WSHSY and CDR2 SAAADI. Trimming shortened V by 7 bases and J by 1 base, and 16 bases separated the two germline ends. CDR3 region: CASTSRTERNTEAFF. CDR3 nucleotides: TGCGCCAGCACCTCTCGGACAGAACGGAACACTGAAGCTTTCTTT.

The chain combines TRBV9 with TRBJ2-3, with 11 positions matching TRBD2. J gave up 1 base and V 0 bases, and 4 bases lay outside the gene matches. Germline assignment: CDR1 SGDLS and CDR2 YYNGEE. The CDR3 totals 17 residues. CDR3 DNA sequence: TGTGCCAGCAGCGTAGGGCTAGCGGGGGGTCGCACAGATACGCAGTATTTT. Translated, it gives CASSVGLAGGRTDTQYF.

The CDR3 nucleotides are TGTGCCAGCAGTGGGTGGGCAGTCTCAAAAACCCTCAACTATGGCTACACCTTC. This translates into CASSGWAVSKTLNYGYTF. The rearrangement links TRBV28 to TRBJ1-2; no firm D call. V dropped 5 bases and J dropped 2 bases, with 24 bases sitting between them. CDR1 is MDHEN, CDR2 SYDVKM, per germline. The CDR3 spans 18 residues.

The rearrangement joins TRBV11-2 to TRBJ2-7, with D possibly being TRBD1 (6 bases). CDR1 is SGHAT, CDR2 FQNNGV, per germline. Trimming left V 2 bases short and J 1 base short, with 12 bases between. CDR3 length: 15 residues. The CDR3 nucleotides read TGTGCCAGCAGCTTAAATGGACAGCCATCCTACGAGCAGTACTTC. Protein sequence: CASSLNGQPSYEQYF.

The genes are TRBV5-4 and TRBJ1-4; 11 bases agree with TRBD1. J gave up 3 bases and V 4 bases, and 2 bases lay outside the gene matches. The CDR3 has 15 amino acids. Germline CDR1 is SGHNT and CDR2 is YYREEE (reference sequence). CDR3 coding DNA: TGTGCCAGCAGCCGGGACAGGGGGTCTAATGAAAAACTGTTTTTT. The encoded protein is CASSRDRGSNEKLFF.

The gene calls are TRBV11-3 and TRBJ2-2; no firm D call. The V end was cut by 0 bases, the J end by 0 bases, with 11 bases between. This CDR3 spans 17 amino acids. The germline V gene has CDR1 SGHNT and CDR2 YENEEA. The DNA for the CDR3 is TGTGCCAGCAGCTTAGATCCCTTTACATCGAACACCGGGGAGCTGTTTTTT. This encodes CASSLDPFTSNTGELFF.

Comments on this clone: Being one base from a much bigger clone, this may be a read error. The chain has TRBV7-9 and TRBJ2-7; D perhaps matches TRBD1 (5 bases). The ends were cut back, 2 bases at V and 3 bases at J, with 11 bases in the middle. The V gene's germline CDR1 is SEHNR and CDR2 FQNEAQ (reference sequence). The CDR3 loop spans 14 amino acids. The CDR3 loop is CASSLTQGCYEQYF. The CDR3 nucleotides read TGTGCCAGCAGCTTAACCCAGGGATGCTACGAGCAGTACTTC. The whole variable domain, filled in from reference TRBV7-9 and TRBJ2-7, reads DTGVSQNPRHKITKRGQNVTFRCDPISEHNRLYWYRQTLGQGPEFLTYFQNEAQLEKSRLLSDRFSAERPKGSFSTLEIQRTEQGDSAMYLCASSLTQGCYEQYFGPGTRLTVT.

V is TRBV5-4 and J is TRBJ2-1; 10 bases are a match to TRBD2. The CDR3 is 15 amino acids. Germline V CDR1 and CDR2: SGHNT, YYREEE (reference sequence). V was clipped by 5 bases and J by 3 bases; unmatched bases: 5. CDR3 region: CASRPGLANYNEQFF. The CDR3 DNA reads TGTGCCAGCAGACCGGGACTAGCGAACTACAATGAGCAGTTCTTC.

The gene calls are TRBV6-5 and TRBJ2-7, with TRBD1 matching over 9 bases. Germline V gene lookup returns CDR1 MNHEY and CDR2 SVGAGI. This CDR3 comprises 14 residues. The V gene end was trimmed by 0 bases and the J gene end by 4 bases; junction bases not matched to a gene: 1. In DNA form, the CDR3 reads TGTGCCAGCAGTTACTCGGACAGGGGTTACGAGCAGTACTTC. Translating gives CASSYSDRGYEQYF.

The chain has TRBV18 and TRBJ2-5; no clear D. Germline assignment: CDR1 KGHSH and CDR2 LQKENI. CDR3 length: 12 amino acids. Trimming pared 6 bases from V and 5 bases from J, leaving 10 bases between. CDR3 amino acids: CASSPRVETQYF. CDR3 DNA sequence: TGTGCCAGCTCCCCCCGGGTGGAGACCCAGTACTTC.

This chain joins TRBV5-1 and TRBJ2-3; D might be TRBD2 (5 bases). Trimming cost V 3 bases and J 2 bases, with 16 bases left between them. The CDR3 contains 16 residues. Germline CDR1 and CDR2: SGHRS and YFSETQ. The CDR3 coding sequence is TGCGCCAGCAGCTATGGGGAGCTCAGCCCCACAGATACGCAGTATTTT. Its translation is CASSYGELSPTDTQYF.

The sample holds a few counts of this clone. The chain employs TRBV6-6 and TRBJ2-3; TRBD2 might be the D (6 bases). V lost 0 bases to trimming and J lost 1 base, with 11 bases between them. Germline V lookup: CDR1 MNHNY, CDR2 SVGAGI (reference sequence). This CDR3 is built from 16 residues. The CDR3 reads CASSYSPGEGTDTQYF. In DNA form, the CDR3 reads TGTGCCAGCAGTTACTCTCCGGGGGAAGGCACAGATACGCAGTATTTT.